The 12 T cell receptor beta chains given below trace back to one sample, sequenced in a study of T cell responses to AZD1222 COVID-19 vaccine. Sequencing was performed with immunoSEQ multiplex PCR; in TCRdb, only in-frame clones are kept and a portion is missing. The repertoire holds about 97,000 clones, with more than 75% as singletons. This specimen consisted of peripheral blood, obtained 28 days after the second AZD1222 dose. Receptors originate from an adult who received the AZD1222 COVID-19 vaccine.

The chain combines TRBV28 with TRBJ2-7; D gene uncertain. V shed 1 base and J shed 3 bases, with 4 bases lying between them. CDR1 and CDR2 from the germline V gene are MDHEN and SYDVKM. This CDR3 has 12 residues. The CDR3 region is CASSLSHYEQYF. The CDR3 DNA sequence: TGTGCCAGCAGTTTATCTCACTACGAGCAGTACTTC.

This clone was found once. CDR3 region: CASREQGAGFYEQYF. DNA of the CDR3: TGTGCCAGCAGGGAACAGGGTGCCGGGTTCTACGAGCAGTACTTC. This chain uses TRBV2 with TRBJ2-7; weak D call: TRBD1 (6 bases). The V gene's germline CDR1 is SNHLY and CDR2 FYNNEI. Trimming pared 6 bases from V and 3 bases from J, leaving 18 bases between. The CDR3 runs 15 residues.

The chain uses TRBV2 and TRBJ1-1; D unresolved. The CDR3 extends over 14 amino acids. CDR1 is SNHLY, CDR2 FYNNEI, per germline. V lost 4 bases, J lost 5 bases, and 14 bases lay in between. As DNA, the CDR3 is TGTGCCAGCAGTGGGTGGGCACTGAGGACTGAAGCTTTCTTT. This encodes CASSGWALRTEAFF.

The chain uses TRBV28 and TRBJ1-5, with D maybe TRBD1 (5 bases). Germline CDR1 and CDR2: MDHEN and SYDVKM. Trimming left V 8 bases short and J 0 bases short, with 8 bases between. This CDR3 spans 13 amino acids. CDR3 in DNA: TGTGCCAGCTGGACACGTAGCAATCAGCCCCAGCATTTT. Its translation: CASWTRSNQPQHF.

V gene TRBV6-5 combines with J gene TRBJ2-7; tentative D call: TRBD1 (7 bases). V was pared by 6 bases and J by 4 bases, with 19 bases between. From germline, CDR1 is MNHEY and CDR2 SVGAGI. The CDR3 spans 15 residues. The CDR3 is CASRTTGAGGYEQYF. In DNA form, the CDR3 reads TGTGCCAGCAGGACGACTGGGGCAGGGGGGTACGAGCAGTACTTC.

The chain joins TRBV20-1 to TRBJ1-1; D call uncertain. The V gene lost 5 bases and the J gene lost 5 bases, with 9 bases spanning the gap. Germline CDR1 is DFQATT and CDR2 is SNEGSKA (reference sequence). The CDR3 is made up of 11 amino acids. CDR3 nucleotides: TGCAGTGCTGGACCGAATACTGAAGCTTTCTTT. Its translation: CSAGPNTEAFF.

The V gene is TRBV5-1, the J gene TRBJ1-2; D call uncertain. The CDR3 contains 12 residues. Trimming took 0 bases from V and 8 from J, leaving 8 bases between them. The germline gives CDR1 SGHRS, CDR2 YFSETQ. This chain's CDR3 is CASSLDPGGYTF. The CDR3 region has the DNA TGCGCCAGCAGCTTGGACCCGGGAGGCTACACCTTC.

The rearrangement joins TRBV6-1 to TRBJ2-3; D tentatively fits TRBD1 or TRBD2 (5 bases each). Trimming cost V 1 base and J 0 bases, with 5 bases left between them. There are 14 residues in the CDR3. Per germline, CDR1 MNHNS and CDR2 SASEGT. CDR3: CASSEGDSTDTQYF. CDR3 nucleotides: TGTGCCAGCAGTGAAGGGGACAGCACAGATACGCAGTATTTT.

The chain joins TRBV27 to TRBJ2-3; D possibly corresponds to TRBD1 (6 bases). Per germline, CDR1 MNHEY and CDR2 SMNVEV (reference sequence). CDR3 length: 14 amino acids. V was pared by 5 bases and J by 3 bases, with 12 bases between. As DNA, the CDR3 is TGTGCCAGCAGTCAGGGTAGGGGGACAGATACGCAGTATTTT. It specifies CASSQGRGTDTQYF.

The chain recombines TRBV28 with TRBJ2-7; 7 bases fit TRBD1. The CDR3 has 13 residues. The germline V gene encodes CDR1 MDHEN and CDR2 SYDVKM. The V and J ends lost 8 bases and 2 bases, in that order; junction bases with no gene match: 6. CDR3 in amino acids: CASLPDRTYEQYF. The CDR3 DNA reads TGTGCCAGCCTCCCGGACAGGACCTACGAGCAGTACTTC. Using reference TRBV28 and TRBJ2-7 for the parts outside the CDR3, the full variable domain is DVKVTQSSRYLVKRTGEKVFLECVQDMDHENMFWYRQDPGLGLRLIYFSYDVKMKEKGDIPEGYSVSREKKERFSLILESASTNQTSMYLCASLPDRTYEQYFGPGTRLTVT.

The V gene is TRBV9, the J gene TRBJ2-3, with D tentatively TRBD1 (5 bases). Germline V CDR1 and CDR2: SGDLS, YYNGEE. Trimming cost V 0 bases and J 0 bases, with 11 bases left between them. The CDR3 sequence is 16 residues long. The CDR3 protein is CASSVEPGSSTDTQYF. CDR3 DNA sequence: TGTGCCAGCAGCGTAGAACCAGGGTCTAGCACAGATACGCAGTATTTT.

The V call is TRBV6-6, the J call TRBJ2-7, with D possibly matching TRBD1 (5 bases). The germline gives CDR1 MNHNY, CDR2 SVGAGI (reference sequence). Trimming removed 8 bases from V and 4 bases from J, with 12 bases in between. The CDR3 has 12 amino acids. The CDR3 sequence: CASRQGSYEQYF. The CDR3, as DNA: TGTGCCAGCCGTCAGGGTTCTTACGAGCAGTACTTC.